This entry features one T cell receptor (beta chain) sequence. Its specificity is not known. Using immunoSEQ multiplex PCR, the repertoire was profiled, and TCRdb retains in-frame clones only, with some absent. The repertoire holds around 78,000 clones, with 65% to 85% as singletons. These data are taken from a study of T cell responses to AZD1222 COVID-19 vaccine. General observations from the study: Spike-spanning, vaccine-associated CD4 TCRs were dominant at 160-218 and 743-854. Repertoires were obtained solely post-peak T cell response. Baseline antibody screening turned up just 6 or 7 seropositive AZD1222 recipients.

The CDR3 runs 15 residues. Germline trimming cut 4 bases from V and 3 bases from J; bases unmatched to any gene: 1. Germline CDR1 KGHSH, CDR2 LQKENI. This chain uses TRBV18 with TRBJ2-7; TRBD2 aligns across 15 bases. The specimen comprised peripheral blood, sampled on day 0 of AZD1222 vaccination. The TCR originated in an adult in good health. CDR3 sequence: CASSRTSGGDYEQYF. For the CDR3, the DNA is TGTGCCAGCTCACGGACTAGCGGGGGGGACTACGAGCAGTACTTC.